The 12 T cell receptor beta chains listed next were all sequenced from one sample in a study of T cell changes during pregnancy in multiple sclerosis. Here immunoSEQ multiplex PCR was the method, and the copy in TCRdb shows in-frame clones only, minus some. This sample has tens of thousands of clones, with 92% found just once. The specimen was CD4+ T cells from peripheral blood mononuclear cells, collected in the second trimester of pregnancy. The receptors come from a female donor with multiple sclerosis, enrolled in a pregnancy study.

The rearrangement links TRBV18 to TRBJ2-7; D unresolved. Trimming took 3 bases from V and 5 from J, leaving 8 bases between them. This CDR3 has 12 amino acids. Germline assignment: CDR1 KGHSH and CDR2 LQKENI. DNA for the CDR3: TGTGCCAGCTCACCGACGCAGGACGAGCAGTACTTC. Residues: CASSPTQDEQYF.

The J gene is TRBJ1-2, the V gene TRBV6-1; 8 bases map to TRBD1. The germline V gene encodes CDR1 MNHNS and CDR2 SASEGT. Trimming took 4 bases from V and 5 from J; bases not matched to a gene: 6. The CDR3 has 14 amino acids. In DNA, the CDR3 is TGTGCCAGCAGTGGCCACAGGGGGGCGTATGGCTACACCTTC. Translating gives CASSGHRGAYGYTF.

The chain couples TRBV7-9 to TRBJ2-1; 8 bases match TRBD2. CDR1 and CDR2 from the germline V gene are SEHNR and FQNEAQ (reference sequence). This CDR3 has 15 residues. The ends lost 1 base at V and 5 bases at J; junction bases unmatched: 4. The CDR3 DNA is TGTGCCAGCAGCTTAGGCGGGACTAGAGACAATGAGCAGTTCTTC. Amino acids: CASSLGGTRDNEQFF.

The genes are TRBV4-1 and TRBJ2-3, with 7 bases matching TRBD2. The trim removed 3 bases at V and 3 bases at J, leaving 12 bases unmatched. The CDR3 sequence is 17 residues long. Per germline, CDR1 MGHRA and CDR2 YSYEKL. CDR3 in DNA: TGCGCCAGCAGCCAGAGGTCCAGCGGGACGGGAACAGATACGCAGTATTTT. It is translated as CASSQRSSGTGTDTQYF.

The DNA of the CDR3 is TGTGCCAGCAGTTCCCAGGGAAACACCGGGGAGCTGTTTTTT. Residues: CASSSQGNTGELFF. The V and J genes are TRBV6-4 and TRBJ2-2, with D maybe TRBD1 (5 bases). V lost 5 bases to trimming and J lost 2 bases, with 9 bases between them. The CDR3 is 14 residues long. The germline gives CDR1 MRHNA, CDR2 SNTAGT.

This chain links TRBV7-3 with TRBJ2-7; 7 nucleotides line up with TRBD2. This CDR3 is built from 16 residues. Germline V gene data show CDR1 as SGHTA and CDR2 as FQGTGA. V lost 4 bases to trimming and J lost 3 bases; unmatched junction nucleotides: 12. CDR3 coding DNA: TGTGCCAGCAGCTCTCTTGGCGGGAGCGAAGTCTACGAGCAGTACTTC. The encoded protein is CASSSLGGSEVYEQYF.

This clone came up many times. This sequence joins TRBV10-3 and TRBJ1-2; a weak D match, TRBD1 (5 bases). The V gene lost 6 bases and the J gene lost 2 bases, with 10 bases spanning the gap. In germline, CDR1 is ENHRY, CDR2 SYGVKD. The CDR3 runs to 13 residues. CDR3 sequence (DNA): TGTGCCATCAGGGACAACAGAAACTATGGCTACACCTTC. Translating gives CAIRDNRNYGYTF.

This clone was seen at least ten times. The rearrangement joins TRBV19 to TRBJ1-5; perhaps TRBD1 as D (6 bases). Trimming cost V 0 bases and J 10 bases, with 13 bases left between them. The CDR3 loop spans 14 amino acids. The V gene's germline CDR1 is LNHDA and CDR2 SQIVND (reference sequence). The CDR3 spells CASSIDWSTGPQHF. CDR3 nucleotide sequence: TGTGCCAGTAGTATAGATTGGTCGACAGGTCCCCAGCATTTT.

The CDR3 loop reads CASSFGTMSYEQYF. CDR3 bases: TGTGCCAGCAGTTTCGGGACTATGTCCTACGAGCAGTACTTC. V is TRBV6-5 and J is TRBJ2-7, with 7 bases fitting TRBD2. V shed 4 bases, J shed 1 base, and the junction held 4 bases outside the gene matches. This CDR3 contains 14 residues. Per the germline V gene, CDR1 is MNHEY and CDR2 is SVGAGI.

The chain uses TRBV5-1 and TRBJ2-3; possibly TRBD1 for D (6 bases). Germline CDR1 is SGHRS and CDR2 is YFSETQ. The CDR3 totals 16 residues. V lost 3 bases and J 0 bases, leaving 14 bases between the germline ends. The CDR3 DNA reads as TGCGCCAGCAGCTCAGGGACATTCCTTAGCACAGATACGCAGTATTTT. It specifies CASSSGTFLSTDTQYF. The variable domain in full, with the rest retrieved from reference TRBV5-1 and TRBJ2-3, is KAGVTQTPRYLIKTRGQQVTLSCSPISGHRSVSWYQQTPGQGLQFLFEYFSETQRNKGNFPGRFSGRQFSNSRSEMNVSTLELGDSALYLCASSSGTFLSTDTQYFGPGTRLTVL.

The V and J genes are TRBV11-2 and TRBJ2-7; 10 bases align to TRBD1. Unmatched junction bases numbered 8, after V lost 5 bases and J lost 4 bases. The CDR3 extends over 15 amino acids. Per germline, CDR1 SGHAT and CDR2 FQNNGV. The CDR3 bases are TGTGCCAGCAGCCTCGCCGGGACAGGGGCTTACGAGCAGTACTTC. This translates into CASSLAGTGAYEQYF.

The sample holds one count of this clone. The genes are TRBV18 and TRBJ1-3, with 8 positions matching TRBD1. CDR3 length: 15 residues. Germline V gives CDR1 KGHSH, CDR2 LQKENI. V lost 3 bases and J lost 6; bases outside the gene matches: 7. CDR3 sequence: CASSPLPGGENTIYF. The CDR3 bases are TGTGCCAGCTCACCTCTTCCAGGGGGCGAAAACACCATATATTTT.